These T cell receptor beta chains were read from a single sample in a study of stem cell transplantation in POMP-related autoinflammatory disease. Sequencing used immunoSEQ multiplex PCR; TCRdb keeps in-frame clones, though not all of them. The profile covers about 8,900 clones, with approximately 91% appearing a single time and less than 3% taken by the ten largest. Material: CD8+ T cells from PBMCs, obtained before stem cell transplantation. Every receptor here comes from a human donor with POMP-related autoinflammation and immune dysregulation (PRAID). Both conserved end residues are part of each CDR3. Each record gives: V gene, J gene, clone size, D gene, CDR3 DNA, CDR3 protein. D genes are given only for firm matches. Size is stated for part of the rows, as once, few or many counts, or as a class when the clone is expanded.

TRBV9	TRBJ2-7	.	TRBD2	TGTGCCAGCAGCGCGACTAGCGCCGAGCAGTACTTC	CASSATSAEQYF
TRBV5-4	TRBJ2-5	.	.	TGTGCCAGCAGCTTTAAGGGGGATCAGGAGACCCAGTACTTC	CASSFKGDQETQYF
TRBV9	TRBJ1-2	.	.	TGTGCCAGCACCCCGACACCTGGGGCGGTGCATGGCTACACCTTC	CASTPTPGAVHGYTF
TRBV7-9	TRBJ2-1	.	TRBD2	TGTGCCAGCAGCTTAATTCCAGCGGGGGAATACAATGAGCAGTTCTTC	CASSLIPAGEYNEQFF
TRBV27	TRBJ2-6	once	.	TGTGCCACGGGCCGCAGGTCCTACTCTGGGGCCAACGTCCTGACTTTC	CATGRRSYSGANVLTF
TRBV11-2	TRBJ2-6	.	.	TGTGCCAGCAGACGGAGGGTAGCCGGGGCCAACGTCCTGACTTTC	CASRRRVAGANVLTF
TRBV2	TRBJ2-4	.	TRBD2	TGTGCCAGCAGTGAACTAGCGGGGGGAAACATTCAGTACTTC	CASSELAGGNIQYF
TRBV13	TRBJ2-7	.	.	TGTGCCAGCAGCCACCTGGGGGGCACCTACGAGCAGTACTTC	CASSHLGGTYEQYF
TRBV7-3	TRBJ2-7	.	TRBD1	TGTGCCAGCAGCTTAACGGGACAGGGGGCCGAGCAGTACTTC	CASSLTGQGAEQYF
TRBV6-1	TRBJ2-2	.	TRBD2	TGTGCCAGCAGTGGGCCTAGCGGGGTAACCGGGGAGCTGTTTTTT	CASSGPSGVTGELFF
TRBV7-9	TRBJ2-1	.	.	TGTGCCAGCAGCTTAAGAGACGGAGCCTACAATGAGCAGTTCTTC	CASSLRDGAYNEQFF
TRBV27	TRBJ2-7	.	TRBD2	TGTGCCAGCAGTATTAGCGGGGGGGCCTACGAGCAGTACTTC	CASSISGGAYEQYF
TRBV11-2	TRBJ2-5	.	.	TGTGCCAGCAGCTTAGTAGGGTTTCAAGAGACCCAGTACTTC	CASSLVGFQETQYF
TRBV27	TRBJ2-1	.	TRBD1	TGTGCCAGCAGTTGGGGACAGGGCCTTGAGCAGTTCTTC	CASSWGQGLEQFF
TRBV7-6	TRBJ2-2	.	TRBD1	TGTGCCAGCAGCTTAGCGATGGGACAGGGGGCTTTTAGGGCGAACACCGGGGAGCTGTTTTTT	CASSLAMGQGAFRANTGELFF
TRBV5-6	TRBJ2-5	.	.	TGTGCCAGCAGCTTCCCCGAAGGGGACCAAGAGACCCAGTACTTC	CASSFPEGDQETQYF
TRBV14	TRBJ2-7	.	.	TGTGCCAGCAGCCAAGATAGGTGGCTACAGGGCTACTACGAGCAGTACTTC	CASSQDRWLQGYYEQYF
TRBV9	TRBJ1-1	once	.	TGTGCCAGCAGCCAGGGGTCCTACACTGAAGCTTTCTTT	CASSQGSYTEAFF
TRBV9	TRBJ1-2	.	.	TGTGCCAGCAGCGTGGGACGGAGTAATGGCTACACCTTC	CASSVGRSNGYTF
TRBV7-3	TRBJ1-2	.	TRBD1	TGTGCCAGCAGCTTAACGGCAGGGGGCCATGGCTACACCTTC	CASSLTAGGHGYTF
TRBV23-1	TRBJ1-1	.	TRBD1	TGCGCCTCTCTCCGGGACAGGGCCATGAACACTGAAGCTTTCTTT	CASLRDRAMNTEAFF
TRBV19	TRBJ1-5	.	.	TGTGCCAGTAGTATCCAGGGGAGCCCCCAGCATTTT	CASSIQGSPQHF
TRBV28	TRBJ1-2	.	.	TGTGCCAGCGGAGAGGGGGTCAGCTACACCTTC	CASGEGVSYTF
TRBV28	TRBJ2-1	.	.	TGTGCCAGTGGACAGCCCTACAATGAGCAGTTCTTC	CASGQPYNEQFF
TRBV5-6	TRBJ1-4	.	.	TGTGCCAGCAGCTTAAAAAGGGGCTGGGGAGCAACTAATGAAAAACTGTTTTTT	CASSLKRGWGATNEKLFF
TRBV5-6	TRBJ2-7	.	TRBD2	TGTGCCAGCAAAGCGGGAGAAGTCTACGAGCAGTACTTC	CASKAGEVYEQYF
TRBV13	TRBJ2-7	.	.	TGTGCCAGCAGCTTAATTGGGGGTTACGAGCAGTACTTC	CASSLIGGYEQYF
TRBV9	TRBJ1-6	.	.	TGTGCCAGCAGCGTTTCAGGGAATGATGTTTCACCCCTCCACTTT	CASSVSGNDVSPLHF
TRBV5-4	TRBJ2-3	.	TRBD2	TGTGCCAGCAGCTTTTTCGGGGGGAACACAGATACGCAGTATTTT	CASSFFGGNTDTQYF
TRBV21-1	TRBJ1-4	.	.	TGTGCCAGCAGCACGCGGGACTCCCCTTCGGGTGAAAAACTGTTTTTT	CASSTRDSPSGEKLFF
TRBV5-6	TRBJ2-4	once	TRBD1	TGTGCCAGCAGCCCGGGACAGGGAATGGCCATTCAGTACTTC	CASSPGQGMAIQYF
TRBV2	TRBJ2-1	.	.	TGTGCCAGCAGTGAAGCGCAGGGACTGTACAATGAGCAGTTCTTC	CASSEAQGLYNEQFF
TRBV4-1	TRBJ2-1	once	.	TGCGCCAGCAGCCAAGAAATGGTCCGAACGAATGAGCAGTTCTTC	CASSQEMVRTNEQFF
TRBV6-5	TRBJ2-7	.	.	TGTGCCAGCAGTTACTGGTCTGTCTCCTACGAGCAGTACTTC	CASSYWSVSYEQYF
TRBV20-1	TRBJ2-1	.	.	TGCAGTGCTAGAGTCGGTCCTGGGCAGTTCTTC	CSARVGPGQFF
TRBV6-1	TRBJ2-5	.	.	TGTGCCAGCAGTGAAAGCCAATACAGGGACCAAGAGACCCAGTACTTC	CASSESQYRDQETQYF
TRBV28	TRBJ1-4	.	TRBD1	TGTGCCAGCAGTTTGGACAGGGCCTCAACTAATGAAAAACTGTTTTTT	CASSLDRASTNEKLFF
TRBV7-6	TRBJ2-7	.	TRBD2	TGTGCCAGCAGCTTAAAAAGCGGGGGGTTGTCCTACGAGCAGTACTTC	CASSLKSGGLSYEQYF
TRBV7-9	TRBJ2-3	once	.	TGTGCCAGCAGCTCAGGGTTCCCAGATACGCAGTATTTT	CASSSGFPDTQYF
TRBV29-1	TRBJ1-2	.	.	TGCAGCGTCGGGACCCTCTATGGCTACACCTTC	CSVGTLYGYTF
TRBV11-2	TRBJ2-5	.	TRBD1	TGTGCCAGCAGCTTCCCAGGGGGCCGGGTGGAAGAGACCCAGTACTTC	CASSFPGGRVEETQYF
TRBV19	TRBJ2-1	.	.	TGTGCCAGTAGTATAAGGCAGGGCCCATACAATGAGCAGTTCTTC	CASSIRQGPYNEQFF
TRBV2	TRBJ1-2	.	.	TGTGCCAGCAGCAATCGACTGCTAGCTAACTATGGCTACACCTTC	CASSNRLLANYGYTF
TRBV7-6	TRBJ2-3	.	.	TGTGCCAGCAGCGAAGCCCAGGGAGCAGATACGCAGTATTTT	CASSEAQGADTQYF
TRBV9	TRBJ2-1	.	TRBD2	TGTGCCAGCAGCGTAGGCGGGGGGGCCCCCGGCGAGCAGTTCTTC	CASSVGGGAPGEQFF
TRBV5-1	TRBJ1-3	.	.	TGCGCCAGCAGCCTAAGGGGGTTTAGGCGAAACACCATATATTTT	CASSLRGFRRNTIYF
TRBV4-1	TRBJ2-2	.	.	TGCGCCAGCAGTCCACACACGGGGACCGGGGAGCTGTTTTTT	CASSPHTGTGELFF